The next 29 T cell receptor beta chains were all read from a single sample in a study of cytomegalovirus exposure and HLA in healthy donors. PCR was performed using 60 Vbeta and 13 Jbeta primers. TCRdb keeps only in-frame clones here, not all; method: immunoSEQ multiplex PCR. This sample yields fewer than 150,000 clones, of which about 78% are seen a single time; approximately 5% belongs to the top ten. Input material: PBMCs. Receptors originate from a woman aged 25 to 39 in good health and CMV-seropositive.

This clone was observed a handful of times. V gene TRBV7-9 combines with J gene TRBJ1-1; D ambiguous. The CDR3 spans 15 residues. V was clipped by 2 bases and J by 0 bases, with 10 bases between them. Germline V lookup: CDR1 SEHNR, CDR2 FQNEAQ (reference sequence). Written as DNA, the CDR3 is TGTGCCAGCAGCTTAAGTATCGGGTTGAACACTGAAGCTTTCTTT. Translating it yields CASSLSIGLNTEAFF.

V is TRBV10-2 and J is TRBJ1-5, with TRBD1 matching 7 bases. CDR3 length: 17 amino acids. Germline V gene sequence: CDR1 WSHSY, CDR2 SAAADI. Trimming cost V 6 bases and J 2 bases; bases outside gene matches: 13. The CDR3 DNA sequence: TGCGCCAGCAGCCCACCATCAGGACAGGCAGGCAATCAGCCCCAGCATTTT. Residues: CASSPPSGQAGNQPQHF.

The gene calls are TRBV4-1 and TRBJ2-1; 10 nucleotides line up with TRBD2. After removal of 1 base from V and 0 bases from J, the junction contained 3 bases not matched to a gene. The CDR3 sequence is 17 residues long. From germline, CDR1 is MGHRA and CDR2 YSYEKL. The CDR3 loop is CASSQAIAGGSYNEQFF. The CDR3 DNA reads as TGCGCCAGCAGCCAAGCAATAGCGGGGGGCTCCTACAATGAGCAGTTCTTC.

The rearrangement links TRBV25-1 to TRBJ1-4, with TRBD1 matching 11 bases. Germline CDR1 reads MGHDK; CDR2 reads SYGVNS. Germline trimming cut 3 bases from V and 7 bases from J; bases unmatched to any gene: 4. The length of the CDR3 is 15 residues. The CDR3 here is CASSDPGTGGEKLFF. The CDR3 DNA reads as TGTGCCAGCAGTGACCCCGGGACAGGGGGTGAAAAACTGTTTTTT.

This clone was seen a single time. The chain joins TRBV5-8 to TRBJ1-5, with D tentatively TRBD1 (6 bases). Germline-derived CDR1 and CDR2 are SGHTS and YDEGEE. The CDR3 sequence is 16 residues long. V gave up 4 bases and J gave up 2 bases, with 16 bases separating them. CDR3 bases: TGTGCCAGCAGCGAATTAGGGGGACACGGCAATCAGCCCCAGCATTTT. Amino acid sequence: CASSELGGHGNQPQHF.

The CDR3 nucleotides are TGTGCCAGCAGTAAGGACAGGGTCTGGGGCTACACCTTC. Encoded protein: CASSKDRVWGYTF. V gene TRBV6-5 combines with J gene TRBJ1-2; 8 bases align to TRBD1. V was clipped by 5 bases and J by 8 bases; unmatched bases: 7. This CDR3 spans 13 amino acids. Per germline, CDR1 MNHEY and CDR2 SVGAGI.

V gene TRBV27 combines with J gene TRBJ2-5; D may be TRBD2 (6 bases). V was cut by 3 bases and J by 2 bases, with 7 bases left in between. The CDR3 runs to 13 residues. Germline V gives CDR1 MNHEY, CDR2 SMNVEV (reference sequence). The CDR3 DNA follows: TGTGCCAGCAGTTTGCGGGGACAAGAGACCCAGTACTTC. This encodes CASSLRGQETQYF.

This clone was seen only once. The V and J genes are TRBV7-9 and TRBJ1-5, with D perhaps TRBD1 (5 bases). CDR1 and CDR2 (germline): SEHNR, FQNEAQ (reference sequence). With 4 bases removed from V and 7 bases from J, the gap between germline ends came to 14 bases. This CDR3 contains 14 residues. Written as DNA, the CDR3 is TGTGCCAGCAGCTCCGGCGGGGGGTACCAGCCCCAGCATTTT. Translated, it gives CASSSGGGYQPQHF.

The V gene is TRBV5-1, the J gene TRBJ1-1; a weak D match, TRBD1 (6 bases). The CDR3 sequence is 14 residues long. V dropped 3 bases and J dropped 4 bases, with 13 bases sitting between them. In germline, CDR1 is SGHRS, CDR2 YFSETQ. The CDR3 here is CASSSYGQSTEAFF. DNA of the CDR3: TGCGCCAGCAGCTCCTATGGACAGTCCACTGAAGCTTTCTTT.

This clone appeared a few times. The rearrangement joins TRBV19 to TRBJ1-2; no reliable D call. The CDR3 sequence is 13 residues long. The germline V gene encodes CDR1 LNHDA and CDR2 SQIVND (reference sequence). V dropped 8 bases and J dropped 8 bases, with 18 bases sitting between them. The DNA for the CDR3 is TGTGCCAGTGAAGTACCGGGTTTGCACGGCTACACCTTC. Translated: CASEVPGLHGYTF.

The chain links TRBV9 to TRBJ2-7; D remains ambiguous. There are 14 residues in the CDR3. Germline V gives CDR1 SGDLS, CDR2 YYNGEE. V was pared by 4 bases and J by 0 bases, with 11 bases between. CDR3 sequence reads: CASSPIQASYEQYF. The CDR3 region has the DNA TGTGCCAGCAGCCCGATCCAGGCCTCCTACGAGCAGTACTTC.

The V and J genes are TRBV11-3 and TRBJ1-4; 12 bases map to TRBD1. Trimming at V came to 5 bases and at J to 8 bases, leaving 6 bases not matched to a gene. The CDR3 is made up of 15 amino acids. CDR1 and CDR2 (germline): SGHNT, YENEEA. This CDR3 is CASSQPGQGAEKLFF. For the CDR3, the DNA is TGTGCCAGCAGCCAGCCGGGACAGGGGGCGGAAAAACTGTTTTTT.

The genes are TRBV4-2 and TRBJ2-3; 13 bases align to TRBD2. Germline values: CDR1 LGHNA, CDR2 YNFKEQ. The CDR3 is 16 residues long. The V segment lost 4 bases and the J segment 6 bases; nucleotides outside the gene matches: 7. In DNA, the CDR3 is TGTGCCAGCAGCCCGCGACTAGCGGGGGGTACGGATACGCAGTATTTT. Translated, it gives CASSPRLAGGTDTQYF.

V gene TRBV2 combines with J gene TRBJ2-1, with TRBD2 as a possible D gene (6 bases). Deletions cut 4 bases from V and 15 bases from J, with 16 bases between. The CDR3 length is 12 residues. Looked up from germline, CDR1 is SNHLY and CDR2 is FYNNEI. CDR3 nucleotide sequence: TGTGCCAGCAGTGGGGACTGGCCGGGGTGGTTCTTC. Its protein is CASSGDWPGWFF.

The rearrangement links TRBV30 to TRBJ2-3; 13 bases are shared with TRBD2. Losses at the gene ends were 5 bases for V and 4 bases for J; bases not matched to a gene: 6. This CDR3 is built from 15 residues. Germline lookup yields CDR1 GTSNPN and CDR2 SVGIG (reference sequence). The CDR3 here is CAWDRLAGGPDTQYF. In nucleotides, the CDR3 is TGTGCCTGGGATCGACTAGCGGGGGGCCCAGATACGCAGTATTTT.

The chain carries TRBV5-4 and TRBJ1-2; the match to TRBD1 covers 7 bases. J gave up 6 bases and V 4 bases, and 6 bases lay outside the gene matches. In germline, CDR1 is SGHNT, CDR2 YYREEE (reference sequence). The CDR3 extends over 13 amino acids. The CDR3 coding sequence is TGTGCCAGCAGCACAACAGGGGACGATGGCTACACCTTC. It is translated as CASSTTGDDGYTF.

The rearrangement uses TRBV28 and TRBJ1-2, with D possibly being TRBD1 (5 bases). Trimming took 4 bases from V and 8 from J, leaving 11 bases between them. This CDR3 comprises 12 residues. Germline CDR1 MDHEN, CDR2 SYDVKM. The CDR3 coding sequence is TGTGCCAGCAGTTCAGGGTCTAACGGCTACACCTTC. It encodes CASSSGSNGYTF.

The chain employs TRBV27 and TRBJ1-2, with 7 bases identical to TRBD1. CDR3 length: 13 amino acids. V lost 2 bases and J lost 7; bases outside the gene matches: 4. Per germline, CDR1 MNHEY and CDR2 SMNVEV (reference sequence). CDR3 DNA sequence: TGTGCCAGCAGTTTAGGACAGGCGGCTGGCTACACCTTC. Its translation is CASSLGQAAGYTF.

This clone was detected only once. Other DNA sequences from this sample encode an identical CDR3 as well. The V call is TRBV2, the J call TRBJ1-1; the D is unclear. The V end lost 0 bases, the J end lost 5 bases, and 10 bases lay between the germline ends. CDR1 SNHLY and CDR2 FYNNEI come from the germline V gene. The CDR3 covers 14 residues. The CDR3 here is CASSEAELRTEAFF. CDR3 bases: TGTGCCAGCAGTGAAGCGGAGTTGAGGACTGAAGCTTTCTTT.

The V and J genes are TRBV27 and TRBJ2-2; 8 bases agree with TRBD2. The CDR3 has 15 residues. Looked up from germline, CDR1 is MNHEY and CDR2 is SMNVEV (reference sequence). V shed 5 bases and J 6 bases; nucleotides not matched to a gene: 8. The CDR3 sequence is CASSPIAGMAGELFF. CDR3 nucleotides: TGTGCCAGCAGTCCTATAGCGGGAATGGCCGGGGAGCTGTTTTTT.

The J gene is TRBJ1-4, the V gene TRBV5-1; 7 nucleotides align to TRBD1. There are 16 residues in the CDR3. The ends lost 0 bases at V and 1 base at J; junction bases unmatched: 3. Germline CDR1 reads SGHRS; CDR2 reads YFSETQ. The CDR3 here is CASSLAAGGTNEKLFF. CDR3 bases: TGCGCCAGCAGCTTGGCCGCAGGGGGAACTAATGAAAAACTGTTTTTT.

The CDR3 bases are TGTGCCAGCAGGATAGGGGGCACCTACGAGCAGTACTTC. Encoded protein: CASRIGGTYEQYF. The chain links TRBV28 to TRBJ2-7, with 7 bases that match TRBD1. With 6 bases clipped from V and 2 bases from J, the junction kept 4 bases outside the gene matches. The CDR3 totals 13 residues. The germline V gene has CDR1 MDHEN and CDR2 SYDVKM.

This sequence joins TRBV11-2 and TRBJ2-2, with 8 bases identical to TRBD2. CDR1 and CDR2 from the germline V gene are SGHAT and FQNNGV. This CDR3 is 15 amino acids long. V was pared by 4 bases and J by 10 bases, with 11 bases of the junction left unmatched. In DNA form, the CDR3 reads TGTGCCAGCAGCTGGACTAGCCCCCCGGGTCCGGAGCTGTTTTTT. Translating gives CASSWTSPPGPELFF. Together with reference TRBV11-2 and TRBJ2-2, the CDR3 gives the full variable domain: EAGVAQSPRYKIIEKRQSVAFWCNPISGHATLYWYQQILGQGPKLLIQFQNNGVVDDSQLPKDRFSAERLKGVDSTLKIQPAKLEDSAVYLCASSWTSPPGPELFFGEGSRLTVL.

This chain uses TRBV4-1 with TRBJ2-1; 11 bases are shared with TRBD2. V shed 1 base and J 10 bases; nucleotides not matched to a gene: 12. Germline loops: CDR1 MGHRA, CDR2 YSYEKL. This CDR3 comprises 17 residues. The CDR3 sequence is CASSQAGTSGSVGEQFF. In nucleotides, the CDR3 is TGCGCCAGCAGCCAAGCCGGGACTAGCGGCTCGGTAGGAGAGCAGTTCTTC.

The V call is TRBV10-1, the J call TRBJ1-1; no clear D gene. Looked up from germline, CDR1 is WNHNN and CDR2 is SYGVQD (reference sequence). Between the trimmed V and J ends, which lost 4 bases and 1 base, there was a span of 10 bases. The CDR3 consists of 14 residues. The CDR3 DNA follows: TGCGCCAGCAGTGTAGGAGGATCGAACACTGAAGCTTTCTTT. Translating gives CASSVGGSNTEAFF.

This rearrangement joins TRBV2 to TRBJ2-5; D possibly corresponds to TRBD1 (5 bases). Germline V gene lookup returns CDR1 SNHLY and CDR2 FYNNEI. CDR3 length: 14 residues. V was trimmed by 5 bases and J by 1 base, leaving 11 bases between them. As DNA, the CDR3 is TGTGCCAGCAGTCTATTCGACAGCCAAGAGACCCAGTACTTC. It encodes CASSLFDSQETQYF.

V gene TRBV2 combines with J gene TRBJ2-2; D uncertain. The CDR3 consists of 13 residues. V lost 5 bases, J lost 5 bases, and 9 bases lay in between. Germline CDR1 SNHLY, CDR2 FYNNEI. The CDR3 DNA follows: TGTGCCAGCAGTTACCTAGAAACCGGGGAGCTGTTTTTT. Protein product: CASSYLETGELFF.

V is TRBV7-2 and J is TRBJ1-4; the match to TRBD1 covers 8 bases. CDR3 size: 15 residues. Germline V gene data show CDR1 as SGHTA and CDR2 as FQGNSA. V lost 5 bases, J lost 5 bases, and 7 bases stayed unmatched. The CDR3 DNA follows: TGTGCCAGCAGCGTCCCCGCAGGGGGCAATGAAAAACTGTTTTTT. It specifies CASSVPAGGNEKLFF.

The J gene is TRBJ1-1, the V gene TRBV6-1; D is uncertain. The V end lost 0 bases, the J end lost 5 bases, and 13 bases lay between the germline ends. Germline V lookup: CDR1 MNHNS, CDR2 SASEGT. The CDR3 runs to 15 residues. The CDR3 reads CASSEAPGLWTEAFF. The CDR3 DNA follows: TGTGCCAGCAGTGAAGCGCCGGGTTTGTGGACTGAAGCTTTCTTT.